The entry below describes one T cell receptor (beta chain). This receptor's antigen is unknown. There are no base qualities to consult, and no much larger clone falls within one base. There are 14 amino acids in the CDR3, from cysteine to phenylalanine inclusive. Just the 42-base CDR3 DNA is kept, in frame starting at base 1. Trimming takes 7 bases off V and 7 bases off J; junction bases not matched to a gene: 12. Based on the germline V gene, the CDR1 and CDR2 sequences are SQVTM and ANQGSEA. This sample was included in a study of tumour-infiltrating T cells in Burkitt lymphoma (dated by TCRdb to 2018 to 2021). For the wider study: TCR repertoire data were compared against clinical outcome, and productive clonality predicted overall survival and progression-free survival independently of established prognostic factors such as age at diagnosis.

Library prep was done by the immunoSEQ multiplex PCR assay. TCRdb took over this immuneACCESS table, retaining in-frame rearrangements with V and J assigned. Such tables are incomplete; in checked studies, under half of the missing clones stem from an unresolved V gene, and the remainder is unexplained. In all, the sample holds 11,000 to 15,000 clones, and less than 90% of those were seen once. The leading ten clones occupy approximately 1.3% of the sample. This receptor chain uses TRBV29-1 and TRBJ1-2, with 10 central nucleotides matching TRBD1. Sample: tumor tissue. This TCR came from a human donor with diffuse large B-cell lymphoma. The CDR3 region reads CSAVLGQGISGYTF. The sequenced DNA is TGCAGCGCGGTTCTGGGACAGGGGATAAGTGGCTACACCTTC.